A selection of T cell receptor beta chains follows, all from one sample in a study of regulatory T cells in long-lasting Graves disease. TCRdb re-called the multiplex PCR reads with MiXCR, one entry per CDR3 protein. The table has around 510,000 distinct CDR3 sequences, roughly 20% seen once. The input for sequencing was peripheral blood mononuclear cells (PBMCs), taken when the disease was refractory, from a patient treated with antithyroid drugs. The receptor set was obtained from a female donor with Graves disease. Both conserved end residues are part of each CDR3. Fields, in order: CDR3 length, D gene, J gene, V gene, clone size, CDR3 DNA, CDR3 protein. A D gene is named only where the DNA matches it firmly. The size field is filled for only some rows; it gives once, few, many or a size class.

length: 17
D: NA
J: TRBJ2-7
V: TRBV4-2
size: NA
DNA: TGTGCCAGCAGCCAAGATCCCCCCGGCGGGACCGCCTACGAGCAGTACTTC
CDR3: CASSQDPPGGTAYEQYF

length: 15
D: NA
J: TRBJ2-7
V: TRBV9
size: NA
DNA: TGTGCCAGCAGCGCGACCGGGACTCGACCCTACGAGCAGTACTTC
CDR3: CASSATGTRPYEQYF

length: 16
D: NA
J: TRBJ1-4
V: TRBV6-2/TRBV6-3
size: few
DNA: TGTGCCAGCAGTTACTCGATCGGGGTTTCTAATGAAAAACTGTTTTTT
CDR3: CASSYSIGVSNEKLFF

length: 16
D: NA
J: TRBJ2-6
V: TRBV6-5
size: many
DNA: TGTGCCAGCAGTTACGGGAGGGGGCAAGGGGCCAACGTCCTGACTTTC
CDR3: CASSYGRGQGANVLTF

length: 13
D: NA
J: TRBJ2-7
V: TRBV5-1
size: few
DNA: TGCGCCAGCAGCTTAAGACAGGCTAGCGAGCAGTACTTC
CDR3: CASSLRQASEQYF

length: 13
D: NA
J: TRBJ2-5
V: TRBV7-8
size: few
DNA: TGTGCCAGCAGGTTCTCGGGGGAAGAGACCCAGTACTTC
CDR3: CASRFSGEETQYF

length: 17
D: TRBD2
J: TRBJ2-1
V: TRBV27
size: once
DNA: TGTGCCAGCAGCTATTATGGACTAGCGGGTTCCTACAATGAGCAGTTCTTC
CDR3: CASSYYGLAGSYNEQFF

length: 14
D: NA
J: TRBJ1-2
V: TRBV6-1
size: many
DNA: TGTGCCTCCAAACCCGAGGGCCGGTTGGGGGGCTACACCTTC
CDR3: CASKPEGRLGGYTF

length: 17
D: TRBD1
J: TRBJ1-5
V: TRBV28
size: many
DNA: TGTGCCAGCAGTTTAGGCGGGTTAAGGGGGCGCAATCAGCCCCAGCATTTT
CDR3: CASSLGGLRGRNQPQHF

length: 15
D: NA
J: TRBJ2-7
V: TRBV7-9
size: NA
DNA: TGTGCCAGCAGTCAAAACGATCCCCCGGAGGGCGAGCAGTACTTC
CDR3: CASSQNDPPEGEQYF

length: 13
D: NA
J: TRBJ1-2
V: TRBV5-6
size: few
DNA: TGTGCCAGCTGCTTGGCCCCGGGTGATGGCTACACCTTC
CDR3: CASCLAPGDGYTF

length: 15
D: NA
J: TRBJ1-2
V: TRBV10-3
size: NA
DNA: TGTGCCATCAGTGGGATAACAATAGCTAACTATGGCTACACCTTC
CDR3: CAISGITIANYGYTF

length: 15
D: TRBD2
J: TRBJ2-3
V: TRBV9
size: few
DNA: TGTGCCAGCAGCCCCGGCGGGAGATACACAGATACGCAGTATTTT
CDR3: CASSPGGRYTDTQYF

length: 15
D: NA
J: TRBJ1-1
V: TRBV10-3
size: many
DNA: TGTGCCATCAGTGAGTCGAGGACAGCGAACACTGAAGCTTTCTTT
CDR3: CAISESRTANTEAFF

length: 16
D: TRBD1
J: TRBJ1-6
V: TRBV28
size: NA
DNA: TGTGCCAGCAGCTCGGGGCCTACAGGGGGCGGTTCACCCCTCCACTTT
CDR3: CASSSGPTGGGSPLHF

length: 16
D: NA
J: TRBJ2-1
V: TRBV7-3
size: NA
DNA: TGTGCCAGCAGCCTCCGCTTCGGTAGCGGTAACAATGAGCAGTTCTTC
CDR3: CASSLRFGSGNNEQFF

length: 15
D: TRBD2
J: TRBJ2-7
V: TRBV27
size: few
DNA: TGTGCCAGCAGAAAGGCCGGGACTAGACTTGACGAGCAGTACTTC
CDR3: CASRKAGTRLDEQYF

length: 15
D: NA
J: TRBJ2-5
V: TRBV28
size: many
DNA: TGTGCCAGCAGTCAACGACCTAAGGGGGAAGAGACCCAGTACTTC
CDR3: CASSQRPKGEETQYF

length: 15
D: NA
J: TRBJ1-1
V: TRBV30
size: NA
DNA: TGTGCCTGGAGTGTACTTCCGGGCGGTAACACTGAAGCTTTCTTT
CDR3: CAWSVLPGGNTEAFF

length: 15
D: NA
J: TRBJ2-5
V: TRBV3-1
size: many
DNA: TGTGCCAGCAGCGACGGGGACTCCGTAGAAGAGACCCAGTACTTC
CDR3: CASSDGDSVEETQYF

length: 15
D: NA
J: TRBJ1-1
V: TRBV7-8
size: few
DNA: TGTGCCAGCAGCCCAACGTTTGCAGCGGACACTGAAGCTTTCTTT
CDR3: CASSPTFAADTEAFF

length: 14
D: NA
J: TRBJ1-1
V: TRBV27
size: few
DNA: TGTGCCAGCAGTCTCTCAATCTTGGGCACTGAAGCTTTCTTT
CDR3: CASSLSILGTEAFF

length: 14
D: NA
J: TRBJ1-1
V: TRBV6-1
size: few
DNA: TGTGCCAGCAGTGAAAGGCTAGGGAACACTGAAGCTTTCTTT
CDR3: CASSERLGNTEAFF

length: 15
D: NA
J: TRBJ2-7
V: TRBV2
size: many
DNA: TGTGCCAGCAGTGAATTGGGCGGGACCTCCTACGAGCAGTACTTC
CDR3: CASSELGGTSYEQYF

length: 16
D: NA
J: TRBJ2-7
V: TRBV20-1
size: many
DNA: TGCAGTGCTAGAAGTCCAGGGCCTCAACTTGTCTACGAGCAGTACTTC
CDR3: CSARSPGPQLVYEQYF

length: 18
D: TRBD1
J: TRBJ2-5
V: TRBV7-9
size: few
DNA: TGTGCCAGCAGCCCATGGGGACAGGGGTTTATTGGGCAAGAGACCCAGTACTTC
CDR3: CASSPWGQGFIGQETQYF

length: 16
D: NA
J: TRBJ2-2
V: TRBV7-9
size: NA
DNA: TGTGCCAGCAGCTCCAGAGAACGGGGAAACACCGGGGAGCTGTTTTTT
CDR3: CASSSRERGNTGELFF